The 3 T cell receptor beta chains given below trace back to one sample, sequenced in a study of T cells in tuberculosis. Generated by immunoSEQ multiplex PCR, the TCRdb table keeps only in-frame clones and is missing some. The sample contains 25,000 to 35,000 clones, less than 95% of which appear only once. Source material: PBMCs. The receptors originated from a donor aged 10-29 years with latent tuberculosis or without tuberculosis infection.

This rearrangement joins TRBV28 to TRBJ2-1; 7 bases fit TRBD1. Trimming removed 2 bases from V and 6 bases from J; junction bases left unmatched: 10. The germline gives CDR1 MDHEN, CDR2 SYDVKM. This CDR3 is 16 amino acids long. The chain's CDR3 is CASSLAGQDIFNEQFF. CDR3 coding DNA: TGTGCCAGCAGTTTAGCCGGACAGGATATCTTCAATGAGCAGTTCTTC.

This clone came up a few times. In DNA form, the CDR3 reads TGTGCCAGCAGCCTCAGTGCCCGATCTAGCTCCGAGCAGTACTTC. Protein product: CASSLSARSSSEQYF. The chain is built from TRBV9 and TRBJ2-7, with a tentative D call TRBD2 (5 bases). The length of the CDR3 is 15 residues. Per germline, CDR1 SGDLS and CDR2 YYNGEE. The V and J ends lost 4 bases and 6 bases respectively, with 20 bases between them.

CDR3 protein: CASSEETGSHQPQHF. In DNA form, the CDR3 reads TGTGCCAGCAGTGAGGAGACAGGGAGTCATCAGCCCCAGCATTTT. The chain links TRBV6-1 to TRBJ1-5; the match to TRBD1 covers 7 bases. V lost 3 bases, J lost 5 bases, and 7 bases stayed unmatched. CDR1 and CDR2 (germline): MNHNS, SASEGT. The CDR3 runs 15 residues.